This is a list of T cell receptor beta chains from one sample in a study of blood T cell repertoires in COVID-19. Repertoires were generated with immunoSEQ multiplex PCR, while TCRdb's copy carries only in-frame clones and drops some. This table has roughly 150,000 clones, around 75% appearing once. Material: peripheral blood. These receptors all come from a woman of 80 years or more with acute or convalescent COVID-19. CDR3s include the opening cysteine and the closing phenylalanine or tryptophan. The D gene is left open where the match is weak. Only part of the rows carry a size: once, few, many, or a class if the clone is expanded.

- TRBJ1-4 TRBV27 - TGTGCCAGCAGCATTAAACGGACAGTTGCAACTAATGAAAAACTGTTTTTT CASSIKRTVATNEKLFF
once TRBJ2-3 TRBV27 - TGTGCCAGCAGTTTCGGGGATACGCAGTATTTT CASSFGDTQYF
few TRBJ2-1 TRBV6-1 TRBD2 TGTGCCAGCAGTGATGGGACTAGCGGGAGGAGGGGTGAGCAGTTCTTC CASSDGTSGRRGEQFF
once TRBJ1-5 TRBV28 - TGTGCCAGCAGACAGGCGAATCAGCCCCAGCATTTT CASRQANQPQHF
- TRBJ2-3 TRBV19 - TGTGCCAGTAGGGTGTTTTTCGGGAGCACAGATACGCAGTATTTT CASRVFFGSTDTQYF
- TRBJ1-4 TRBV7-8 - TGTGCCAGCAGCCGGGGCAGGACTAATGAAAAACTGTTTTTT CASSRGRTNEKLFF
- TRBJ2-1 TRBV7-3 - TGTGCCAGCAGCCCCACGGCGGCCCCCAATGAGCAGTTCTTC CASSPTAAPNEQFF
- TRBJ1-3 TRBV7-8 - TGTGCCAGCAGCAGGAGCTCTGGAAACACCATATATTTT CASSRSSGNTIYF
- TRBJ1-2 TRBV30 - TGTGCCTGGAGTGTCTCAGGGATACATGGCTACACCTTC CAWSVSGIHGYTF
- TRBJ1-4 TRBV24-1 - TGTGCCACCAGTGATTGGGGGCCCAGGGAGGGTGAAAAACTGTTTTTT CATSDWGPREGEKLFF
- TRBJ2-5 TRBV2 - TGTGCCAGCGACAGGAGGGAGACCCAGTACTTC CASDRRETQYF
- TRBJ2-7 TRBV11-2 TRBD2 TGTGCCAGCAGCTTAGGGGGTTTGGGGCTAGCGGGGAGCTCCTACGAGCAGTACTTC CASSLGGLGLAGSSYEQYF
- TRBJ1-4 TRBV28 TRBD1 TGTGCCAGCAGTTCCCAGAGACAGGGGAGAGAAAAACTGTTTTTT CASSSQRQGREKLFF
few TRBJ1-3 TRBV6-5 - TGTGCCAGCAGTAGAGCGGGGCGCGGAAACACCATATATTTT CASSRAGRGNTIYF
- TRBJ1-6 TRBV4-2 - TGTGCCAGCAGCCAAGATTCGTCACAGATAAATTCACCCCTCCACTTT CASSQDSSQINSPLHF
- TRBJ1-5 TRBV5-1 - TGCGCCAGCAGCGTGGACTCCCTTGGCAATCAGCCCCAGCATTTT CASSVDSLGNQPQHF
- TRBJ1-1 TRBV18 TRBD1 TGTGCCAGCTCACCAGACAGGGACCTTGAAGCTTTCTTT CASSPDRDLEAFF
- TRBJ2-3 TRBV24-1 TRBD2 TGTGCCACCAGTGAGGCGGGGTCCGGGGGGGTTACGCAGTATTTT CATSEAGSGGVTQYF
- TRBJ1-5 TRBV12-3/TRBV12-4 - TGTGCCACCAAATATCAGCCCCAGCATTTT CATKYQPQHF
few TRBJ1-2 TRBV19 - TGTGCCAGTAGATTCCGACAGGAACCTTATGGCTACACCTTC CASRFRQEPYGYTF
- TRBJ1-5 TRBV3-1/TRBV3-2 TRBD1 TGTGCCAGCAGCCAAGATGGCGGACAGGGGCGACAGCCCCAGCATTTT CASSQDGGQGRQPQHF
- TRBJ1-2 TRBV18 - TGTGCCAGCTCACAGGACAGTGCCTATGGCTACACCTTC CASSQDSAYGYTF
- TRBJ2-1 TRBV10-2 TRBD2 TGCGCCAGCAGTGGACTAGCGTCCTACAATGAGCAGTTCTTC CASSGLASYNEQFF
- TRBJ2-5 TRBV2 - TGTGCCAGCAGTGCCGCGACTAGTACGGAGACCCAGTACTTC CASSAATSTETQYF
few TRBJ2-7 TRBV6-5 - TGTGCCAGCACAGTAACCTCCTACGAGCAGTACTTC CASTVTSYEQYF
- TRBJ2-3 TRBV12-5 - TGTGCTAGTGGTTCCGCGGATACGCAGTATTTT CASGSADTQYF
- TRBJ1-6 TRBV5-8 TRBD1 TGTGCCAGCAGCTCTCGGACAGGGCGAAATTCACCCCTCCACTTT CASSSRTGRNSPLHF
- TRBJ2-5 TRBV7-9 TRBD2 TGTGCCAGCAGCTTAGAAATAGCGGGAAAGCAGACCCAGTACTTC CASSLEIAGKQTQYF
once TRBJ2-7 TRBV28 TRBD2 TGTGCCAGCAGAATGACTAGCGGTTACTACGAGCAGTACTTC CASRMTSGYYEQYF
- TRBJ1-2 TRBV6-5 - TGTGCCAGCAGTTCAGGCTATGGCTACACCTTC CASSSGYGYTF
- TRBJ2-7 TRBV2 TRBD1 TGTGCCAGCCGCGGGACAGGCCCGGACGAGCAGTACTTC CASRGTGPDEQYF
- TRBJ1-4 TRBV9 TRBD1 TGTGCCAGCAGCGTAGGGACAGGGTTTAATGAAAAACTGTTTTTT CASSVGTGFNEKLFF
few TRBJ1-6 TRBV2 - TGTGCCAGCGGGGGCGCGAGGGTGGGTAATTCACCCCTCCACTTT CASGGARVGNSPLHF
- TRBJ2-3 TRBV6-5 TRBD2 TGTGCCAGCAGCCCCCGTAGCGGGAGAGCGAATACGCAGTATTTT CASSPRSGRANTQYF
- TRBJ2-1 TRBV28 TRBD1 TGTGCCAGCAGTTACATGACAGGGGCAGTCAATGAGCAGTTCTTC CASSYMTGAVNEQFF
- TRBJ2-7 TRBV4-1 - TGCGCCAGCAGCCATGGCAGGGACTACGAGCAGTACTTC CASSHGRDYEQYF
- TRBJ1-2 TRBV2 - TGTGCCAGCAGTCTCGCAGTGGATGGCTACACCTTC CASSLAVDGYTF